This T cell receptor (beta chain) comes out of a study of cytomegalovirus exposure and HLA in healthy donors. Points from the study as a whole: An analysis that came later showed most CMV-associated TCR beta chains appearing HLA-restricted.

This clone was detected a few times. The antigen remains undetermined. This CDR3 region has 13 residues. The germline CDR1 and CDR2 sequences are MDHEN and SYDVKM. The V gene lost 6 bases and the J gene lost 6 bases, with 11 bases spanning the gap. PCR was performed using 60 Vbeta and 13 Jbeta primers. Using immunoSEQ multiplex PCR, the repertoire was profiled, and TCRdb retains in-frame clones only, with some absent. The table lists about 120,000 clones, approximately 15% of them singletons. The chain carries TRBV28 and TRBJ2-2; perhaps TRBD2 as D (6 bases). The origin of this receptor is a woman between 18 and 29 years old in good health and CMV-seronegative. The sequenced sample was PBMCs. CDR3 in DNA: TGTGCCAGCAGCCGGGGACTCCCCGGGGAGCTGTTTTTT. Amino acid sequence: CASSRGLPGELFF.